This passage covers 14 T cell receptor beta chains from one sample sequenced in a study of beta chain features in type 1 diabetes. What was sequenced were expressed TCRB transcripts, since all of the isolated RNA had been reverse transcribed. Data came from immunoSEQ multiplex PCR; TCRdb stores just in-frame clones and leaves some out. Of more than 100,000 clones in the sample, roughly 17% were seen once. Which antigens these TCRs recognize remains unknown. General study findings and limits: There was a moderate but significant shortening of TCRB CDR3s in all four CD4+ subsets of Type 1 diabetes patients.

The material sequenced was central memory CD4+ T cells from blood. Receptor source: a young man with type 1 diabetes.

The chain uses TRBV7-2 and TRBJ2-3; D is unresolved. CDR3 length: 13 amino acids. V lost 5 bases to trimming and J lost 6 bases, with 12 bases between them. Germline V CDR1 and CDR2: SGHTA, FQGNSA. CDR3 residues: CASSPSDGDTQYF. The CDR3 DNA sequence: TGTGCCAGCAGCCCATCCGATGGGGATACGCAGTATTTT.

The chain has TRBV13 and TRBJ2-2; D is undetermined. CDR1 and CDR2 (germline): PRHDT, FYEKMQ (reference sequence). The V and J ends lost 2 bases and 7 bases respectively, with 11 bases between them. This CDR3 region has 14 residues. DNA for the CDR3: TGTGCCAGCAGCTTAAAACCGGAGATCGGGGAGCTGTTTTTT. Translation gives CASSLKPEIGELFF.

This chain uses TRBV18 with TRBJ2-1; D is perhaps TRBD1 (6 bases). The germline CDR1 and CDR2 sequences are KGHSH and LQKENI. This CDR3 comprises 15 residues. Trimming cost V 3 bases and J 7 bases, with 16 bases left between them. CDR3 amino acids: CASSPRGNRGNEQFF. In DNA, the CDR3 is TGTGCCAGCTCACCCAGAGGAAATAGGGGGAATGAGCAGTTCTTC.

This clone was recorded a few times. This sequence joins TRBV25-1 and TRBJ1-2; D is ambiguous. The CDR3 covers 17 residues. The V gene lost 1 base and the J gene lost 4 bases, with 19 bases spanning the gap. Germline values: CDR1 MGHDK, CDR2 SYGVNS. The CDR3 sequence is CASSELNADIYGYGYTF. CDR3 coding DNA: TGTGCCAGCAGTGAATTAAATGCAGACATTTACGGCTATGGCTACACCTTC.

This clone has a handful of counts. The chain is built from TRBV5-1 and TRBJ2-3; possible D gene TRBD1, 8 bases. This CDR3 has 14 residues. V was shortened by 4 bases and J by 6 bases, with 15 bases between the two germline ends. Germline V gene sequence: CDR1 SGHRS, CDR2 YFSETQ. CDR3 residues: CASSPGQGGDTQYF. The CDR3 DNA reads TGCGCCAGCAGCCCTGGACAGGGAGGGGATACGCAGTATTTT.

The chain has TRBV10-3 and TRBJ1-6, with TRBD1 identical over 7 bases. CDR1 and CDR2 from the germline V gene are ENHRY and SYGVKD. This CDR3 has 14 amino acids. V trimming: 5 bases; J trimming: 5 bases; junction bases outside the gene matches: 3. The CDR3 spells CAISTGDDNSPLHF. The CDR3 DNA reads as TGTGCCATCAGTACAGGGGATGATAATTCACCCCTCCACTTT.

The chain links TRBV7-2 to TRBJ1-5; D perhaps matches TRBD1 (5 bases). Germline V gene lookup returns CDR1 SGHTA and CDR2 FQGNSA. V lost 5 bases and J 1 base, leaving 21 bases between the germline ends. This CDR3 contains 18 residues. The CDR3 protein is CASSLGAAESGSNQPQHF. For the CDR3, the DNA is TGTGCCAGCAGCCTCGGGGCAGCGGAAAGTGGGAGCAATCAGCCCCAGCATTTT.

In its sample, this clone was seen a few times. This chain connects TRBV7-9 to TRBJ2-1; D ambiguous. Germline lookup yields CDR1 SEHNR and CDR2 FQNEAQ (reference sequence). The CDR3 loop spans 14 amino acids. The V and J ends lost 3 bases and 2 bases respectively, with 8 bases between them. The CDR3 protein is CASSFSSPYNEQFF. As DNA, the CDR3 is TGTGCCAGCAGCTTTAGTAGTCCCTACAATGAGCAGTTCTTC.

The chain couples TRBV30 to TRBJ2-5; 12 bases match TRBD2. V was pared by 3 bases and J by 7 bases, with 12 bases of the junction left unmatched. The CDR3 runs 16 residues. Germline loops: CDR1 GTSNPN, CDR2 SVGIG (reference sequence). The CDR3 nucleotides are TGTGCCTGGAGACCCGCTAGCGGGGGGGCCAAACGGACCCAGTACTTC. Its translation: CAWRPASGGAKRTQYF.

This clone has more than one count but fewer than ten. The gene calls are TRBV6-6 and TRBJ2-5, with TRBD2 matching 7 bases. The V segment lost 7 bases and the J segment 0 bases; nucleotides outside the gene matches: 2. The V gene's germline CDR1 is MNHNY and CDR2 SVGAGI (reference sequence). The CDR3 is 13 residues long. The CDR3, as DNA: TGTGCCAGCACTAGCGGATACCAAGAGACCCAGTACTTC. Its translation is CASTSGYQETQYF.

This clone was recorded a few times. This chain connects TRBV2 to TRBJ2-7, with D tentatively TRBD1 (7 bases). Trimming removed 5 bases at V and 0 bases at J, with 17 bases between. This CDR3 spans 16 amino acids. The germline gives CDR1 SNHLY, CDR2 FYNNEI. As DNA, the CDR3 is TGTGCCAGCAGTAATGGAGGGACAGACAGCTCCTACGAGCAGTACTTC. Protein: CASSNGGTDSSYEQYF.

The sample holds a few counts of this clone. It differs at one base from a far larger clone, so likely a read error. The rearrangement uses TRBV7-2 and TRBJ2-7, with a possible D match to TRBD1 (8 bases). Trimming shortened V by 5 bases and J by 5 bases, and 19 bases separated the two germline ends. Germline CDR1 is SGHTA and CDR2 is FQGNSA. The CDR3 has 15 amino acids. The chain's CDR3 is CASSTGGGGRNEQYF. The CDR3 coding sequence is TGTGCCAGCAGCACAGGGGGGGGAGGACGGAACGAGCAGTACTTC. The variable domain in full, with the rest retrieved from reference TRBV7-2 and TRBJ2-7, is GAGVSQSPSNKVTEKGKDVELRCDPISGHTALYWYRQSLGQGLEFLIYFQGNSAPDKSGLPSDRFSAERTGGSVSTLTIQRTQQEDSAVYLCASSTGGGGRNEQYFGPGTRLTVT.

There are a few counts of this clone. The chain combines TRBV4-3 with TRBJ1-3; D gene unclear. This CDR3 has 16 amino acids. The V end was cut by 6 bases, the J end by 0 bases, with 15 bases between. Germline V lookup: CDR1 LGHNA, CDR2 YSLEER. The CDR3 sequence is CASSKDGAISGNTIYF. The CDR3 DNA reads TGCGCCAGCAGTAAGGACGGCGCGATCTCTGGAAACACCATATATTTT.

This rearrangement joins TRBV14 to TRBJ2-5; 8 bases map to TRBD2. This CDR3 has 17 residues. The junction had 9 bases not matched to a gene; V was cut back by 1 base and J by 2 bases. The germline CDR1 and CDR2 sequences are SGHDN and FVKESK. CDR3 sequence reads: CASSQGLGAGAQETQYF. DNA of the CDR3: TGTGCCAGCAGCCAAGGTCTGGGAGCGGGAGCGCAAGAGACCCAGTACTTC.